This is a list of T cell receptor beta chains from one sample in a study of blood T cell repertoires in COVID-19. Profiled with immunoSEQ multiplex PCR; TCRdb holds only in-frame clones, not every one. The sample yields 110,000 to 150,000 clones, 84% seen once. The sequencing sample was made of peripheral blood. Receptors originate from a man aged 55 to 70 with active or convalescent COVID-19. The CDR3 runs from the conserved cysteine through the conserved F or W. Fields, in order: CDR3 DNA, CDR3 protein, J gene, V gene, clone size, D gene. The D gene is left open where the match is weak. Not every row has a clone size; where given, it reads once, few, many or a size class.

cdr3_nt: TGTGCCAGCAGCCCAGGACACCGCAATCAGCCCCAGCATTTT; cdr3_aa: CASSPGHRNQPQHF; j_call: TRBJ1-5; v_call: TRBV28; clone_size: -; d_call: -
cdr3_nt: TGCAGTGCTAGTGCGCGCTTTACCTCTACGGAGCAGTTCTTC; cdr3_aa: CSASARFTSTEQFF; j_call: TRBJ2-1; v_call: TRBV20-1; clone_size: -; d_call: -
cdr3_nt: TGTGCCAGCAGTTACTCGATGCGGACAGGGGAATACACAGATACGCAGTATTTT; cdr3_aa: CASSYSMRTGEYTDTQYF; j_call: TRBJ2-3; v_call: TRBV6-2/TRBV6-3; clone_size: once; d_call: TRBD1
cdr3_nt: TGTGCCAGCAGTTACGGAGTCTATGGCTACACCTTC; cdr3_aa: CASSYGVYGYTF; j_call: TRBJ1-2; v_call: TRBV6-2/TRBV6-3; clone_size: once; d_call: -
cdr3_nt: TGTGCCAGCAGCTTAAACAGGGCCACTGAAGCTTTCTTT; cdr3_aa: CASSLNRATEAFF; j_call: TRBJ1-1; v_call: TRBV11-2; clone_size: -; d_call: -
cdr3_nt: TGTGCCAGCAGGAATGGACAGGCTTCAGGTCCCGGGGAGCTGTTTTTT; cdr3_aa: CASRNGQASGPGELFF; j_call: TRBJ2-2; v_call: TRBV7-9; clone_size: -; d_call: TRBD1
cdr3_nt: TGTGCCAGCAGCTTAGGGACTAGCGGGGGGGCAGATACGCAGTATTTT; cdr3_aa: CASSLGTSGGADTQYF; j_call: TRBJ2-3; v_call: TRBV7-2; clone_size: -; d_call: TRBD2
cdr3_nt: TGCGCCAGCAGCCAAGATCAAGGACAGCTGGGGACCCAGTACTTC; cdr3_aa: CASSQDQGQLGTQYF; j_call: TRBJ2-5; v_call: TRBV4-3; clone_size: few; d_call: -
cdr3_nt: TGCGCCAGCAGGTCCGGGAGCTCCTACGAGCAGTACTTC; cdr3_aa: CASRSGSSYEQYF; j_call: TRBJ2-7; v_call: TRBV10-2; clone_size: -; d_call: -
cdr3_nt: TGTGCCAGCAGTTACACTGGGCCACGGTATGGCTACACCTTC; cdr3_aa: CASSYTGPRYGYTF; j_call: TRBJ1-2; v_call: TRBV6-2/TRBV6-3; clone_size: -; d_call: -
cdr3_nt: TGTGCCAGTAGTAGGGGACCGGGACAGAAAAACTATGGCTACACCTTC; cdr3_aa: CASSRGPGQKNYGYTF; j_call: TRBJ1-2; v_call: TRBV19; clone_size: -; d_call: TRBD1
cdr3_nt: TGTGCCTGTGATCGGGCCGGGACAGGGGGCAACTATGGCTACACCTTC; cdr3_aa: CACDRAGTGGNYGYTF; j_call: TRBJ1-2; v_call: TRBV19; clone_size: -; d_call: TRBD1
cdr3_nt: TGTGCCAGCAGCCCAGAAGTTAGGACAGGGGGCATGGGTACAGATACGCAGTATTTT; cdr3_aa: CASSPEVRTGGMGTDTQYF; j_call: TRBJ2-3; v_call: TRBV9; clone_size: -; d_call: TRBD1
cdr3_nt: TGTGCCAGTAGTCGTGGGATGGGCGGGACCAATGAGCAGTTCTTC; cdr3_aa: CASSRGMGGTNEQFF; j_call: TRBJ2-1; v_call: TRBV19; clone_size: -; d_call: -
cdr3_nt: TGTGCCAGCAGTGAGACAGTTAACACTGAAGCTTTCTTT; cdr3_aa: CASSETVNTEAFF; j_call: TRBJ1-1; v_call: TRBV6-1; clone_size: -; d_call: -
cdr3_nt: TGTGCCAGTAGTGCCGACAGGGTGGGTAATTCACCCCTCCACTTT; cdr3_aa: CASSADRVGNSPLHF; j_call: TRBJ1-6; v_call: TRBV19; clone_size: once; d_call: TRBD1
cdr3_nt: TGTGCCAGCAGCGTGGGGACAGGACGGGGCTACAATGAGCAGTTCTTC; cdr3_aa: CASSVGTGRGYNEQFF; j_call: TRBJ2-1; v_call: TRBV9; clone_size: -; d_call: TRBD1
cdr3_nt: TGTGCCAGCACTAGGGAGAACTTAGCAGATACGCAGTATTTT; cdr3_aa: CASTRENLADTQYF; j_call: TRBJ2-3; v_call: TRBV2; clone_size: -; d_call: -
cdr3_nt: TGTGCCAGCCAGGAGGCCTACTACGAGCAGTACTTC; cdr3_aa: CASQEAYYEQYF; j_call: TRBJ2-7; v_call: TRBV6-5; clone_size: -; d_call: -
cdr3_nt: TGTGCCAGCAGCTTAGCTTGGGTAGCGGGGGCCCCCAACCAGTACTTC; cdr3_aa: CASSLAWVAGAPNQYF; j_call: TRBJ2-5; v_call: TRBV7-9; clone_size: -; d_call: TRBD2
cdr3_nt: TGTGCCAGCAGTTCTGCAGAGGGGGGCAATCAGCCCCAGCATTTT; cdr3_aa: CASSSAEGGNQPQHF; j_call: TRBJ1-5; v_call: TRBV6-2/TRBV6-3; clone_size: -; d_call: -
cdr3_nt: TGTGCCAGCAGCGTGTCCGGGACAGGATCATTCTATGGCTACACCTTC; cdr3_aa: CASSVSGTGSFYGYTF; j_call: TRBJ1-2; v_call: TRBV14; clone_size: -; d_call: TRBD1
cdr3_nt: TGTGCCTGGAGTCCCGGGACTCTCTCCTACGAGCAGTACTTC; cdr3_aa: CAWSPGTLSYEQYF; j_call: TRBJ2-7; v_call: TRBV30; clone_size: few; d_call: -
cdr3_nt: TGTGCCACCAGCAGAGGAGGGGGAACAGGGCGGCTGGAAGGCTACACCTTC; cdr3_aa: CATSRGGGTGRLEGYTF; j_call: TRBJ1-2; v_call: TRBV15; clone_size: -; d_call: -
cdr3_nt: TGTGCCAGCTCACCAGCGGGGCGGGGTGCTGAAGCTTTCTTT; cdr3_aa: CASSPAGRGAEAFF; j_call: TRBJ1-1; v_call: TRBV18; clone_size: -; d_call: -
cdr3_nt: TGTGCCAGCAGTTATCGGTTCGTGGCAGGGGACGAGCAGTACTTC; cdr3_aa: CASSYRFVAGDEQYF; j_call: TRBJ2-7; v_call: TRBV6-2/TRBV6-3; clone_size: -; d_call: -
cdr3_nt: TGTGCCAGCAGTTACGGGGACACCTATGGCTACACCTTC; cdr3_aa: CASSYGDTYGYTF; j_call: TRBJ1-2; v_call: TRBV6-2/TRBV6-3; clone_size: -; d_call: -
cdr3_nt: TGTGCCAGCAGCGCCATGGGAGAGACCTATGGCTACACCTTC; cdr3_aa: CASSAMGETYGYTF; j_call: TRBJ1-2; v_call: TRBV9; clone_size: few; d_call: -
cdr3_nt: TGCAGCGTTGTCGTTACTGAAGCTTTCTTT; cdr3_aa: CSVVVTEAFF; j_call: TRBJ1-1; v_call: TRBV29-1; clone_size: -; d_call: -
cdr3_nt: TGTGCCAGCAGTTGGACAGGGGGCGATGGCTACACCTTC; cdr3_aa: CASSWTGGDGYTF; j_call: TRBJ1-2; v_call: TRBV6-2/TRBV6-3; clone_size: -; d_call: TRBD1
cdr3_nt: TGTGCCAGCAGTTATTCCAGAGGGTCACCCCTCCACTTT; cdr3_aa: CASSYSRGSPLHF; j_call: TRBJ1-6; v_call: TRBV6-5; clone_size: once; d_call: -
cdr3_nt: TGTGCCAGCTCACCGGACAGGGTGGGAGATGAGCAGTACTTC; cdr3_aa: CASSPDRVGDEQYF; j_call: TRBJ2-7; v_call: TRBV18; clone_size: -; d_call: TRBD1
cdr3_nt: TGCGCCAGCAGCCAAGAGCGGGTACAGCCCCAGCATTTT; cdr3_aa: CASSQERVQPQHF; j_call: TRBJ1-5; v_call: TRBV4-3; clone_size: -; d_call: -
cdr3_nt: TGTGCCAGCAGCCACCGCAGCGGGAGTCCCAACACCGGGGAGCTGTTTTTT; cdr3_aa: CASSHRSGSPNTGELFF; j_call: TRBJ2-2; v_call: TRBV14; clone_size: -; d_call: TRBD2
cdr3_nt: TGTGCCAGCAGAGTGACAGGGTGGTATGGCTACACCTTC; cdr3_aa: CASRVTGWYGYTF; j_call: TRBJ1-2; v_call: TRBV2; clone_size: -; d_call: TRBD1
cdr3_nt: TGTGCCAGTAGTGCAATAGCGGGACGGTTCAATGAGCAGTTCTTC; cdr3_aa: CASSAIAGRFNEQFF; j_call: TRBJ2-1; v_call: TRBV19; clone_size: -; d_call: TRBD2
cdr3_nt: TGTGCCAGCAGTTACGAGGCGAGCTCCTATAATTCACCCCTCCACTTT; cdr3_aa: CASSYEASSYNSPLHF; j_call: TRBJ1-6; v_call: TRBV6-5; clone_size: -; d_call: -
cdr3_nt: TGTGCCAGCAGCTTGTCCGGGACAGGGGTTCAGCCCCAGCATTTT; cdr3_aa: CASSLSGTGVQPQHF; j_call: TRBJ1-5; v_call: TRBV7-8; clone_size: once; d_call: TRBD1
cdr3_nt: TGCGCCAGCAGCTTGGGGCTAGCGGGAGATTACAATGAGCAGTTCTTC; cdr3_aa: CASSLGLAGDYNEQFF; j_call: TRBJ2-1; v_call: TRBV5-1; clone_size: -; d_call: TRBD2
cdr3_nt: TGTGCCACCAGTGCCCGGGACACCGGTGGGGGAAACACCATATATTTT; cdr3_aa: CATSARDTGGGNTIYF; j_call: TRBJ1-3; v_call: TRBV24-1; clone_size: -; d_call: -
cdr3_nt: TGTGCCAGCAGATTAGGGCAGGAGGGTGGCTACACCTTC; cdr3_aa: CASRLGQEGGYTF; j_call: TRBJ1-2; v_call: TRBV6-5; clone_size: -; d_call: -
cdr3_nt: TGTGCCAGCGGTTCGGATCTAGCGGGGGGATTCAATGAGCAGTTCTTC; cdr3_aa: CASGSDLAGGFNEQFF; j_call: TRBJ2-1; v_call: TRBV25-1; clone_size: -; d_call: TRBD2
cdr3_nt: TGTGCCAGCAGCGCACACATCTCTGGAAACACCATATATTTT; cdr3_aa: CASSAHISGNTIYF; j_call: TRBJ1-3; v_call: TRBV9; clone_size: -; d_call: -
cdr3_nt: TGCGCCAGCAGCCAAGGGGGGGAGGGTCAGCCCCAGCATTTT; cdr3_aa: CASSQGGEGQPQHF; j_call: TRBJ1-5; v_call: TRBV4-1; clone_size: -; d_call: -
cdr3_nt: TGTGCCAGCAGCGAGCGTAGGGACAGCATGGTATCCTATAATTCACCCCTCCACTTT; cdr3_aa: CASSERRDSMVSYNSPLHF; j_call: TRBJ1-6; v_call: TRBV3-1/TRBV3-2; clone_size: -; d_call: TRBD1